The rows below give T cell receptor beta chains drawn from one sample of a study of shared clonotypes between healthy human individuals. Sequencing used immunoSEQ multiplex PCR; TCRdb keeps in-frame clones, though not all of them. The sample includes under 2.5 million clones, under 95% seen only once; the top ten take 0.3% to 0.45%. Sequences were obtained from naive CD4+ T cells from PBMCs. These TCRs come from a young man in good health. Some clones in this sample may be carry-over from other donors' samples. Both conserved end residues are part of each CDR3. Each record gives: CDR3 protein, CDR3 DNA, D gene, J gene, clone size, CDR3 length, V gene. The D gene is left open where the match is weak. Not every row has a clone size; where given, it reads once, few, many or a size class.

CASSPGIAITDTQYF,TGTGCCAGCAGCCCCGGGATAGCGATCACAGATACGCAGTATTTT,.,TRBJ2-3,.,15,TRBV7-3
CASSRGAGRDGPLYEQYF,TGTGCCAGCAGCAGAGGGGCAGGTCGGGATGGACCGTTATACGAGCAGTACTTC,.,TRBJ2-7,.,18,TRBV4-2
CAWSPDGQGQPQHF,TGTGCCTGGAGTCCAGACGGACAAGGTCAGCCCCAGCATTTT,.,TRBJ1-5,.,14,TRBV30
CASIDKPQDLYGYTF,TGTGCCAGCATCGATAAACCTCAGGACCTCTATGGCTACACCTTC,.,TRBJ1-2,.,15,TRBV27
CAWSRGGGNQPQHF,TGTGCCTGGAGCCGAGGGGGGGGCAATCAGCCCCAGCATTTT,.,TRBJ1-5,.,14,TRBV30
CASSYGGNSEQYF,TGTGCCAGCAGTTATGGGGGGAACTCCGAGCAGTACTTC,.,TRBJ2-7,.,13,TRBV6-5
CASSRTGTSFREFF,TGTGCCAGCAGCAGAACCGGGACTAGCTTTAGGGAGTTCTTC,TRBD2,TRBJ2-1,once,14,TRBV6-5
CASSEKGENTEAFF,TGTGCCAGCAGTGAAAAGGGGGAGAACACTGAAGCTTTCTTT,.,TRBJ1-1,few,14,TRBV6-4
CATLPGRAGELFF,TGTGCCACCTTACCGGGAAGGGCCGGGGAGCTGTTTTTT,.,TRBJ2-2,.,13,TRBV2
CASSQRTSGRVSDTQYF,TGTGCCAGTAGTCAACGGACTAGCGGGAGGGTGTCAGATACGCAGTATTTT,TRBD2,TRBJ2-3,once,17,TRBV19
CASSYTSGRETQYF,TGCGCCAGCAGCTATACTAGCGGGAGAGAGACCCAGTACTTC,TRBD2,TRBJ2-5,once,14,TRBV5-1
CAISGATGNSYNEQFF,TGTGCCATCAGTGGGGCGACAGGGAACTCCTACAATGAGCAGTTCTTC,TRBD1,TRBJ2-1,.,16,TRBV10-3
CASSLIGGQGNQPQHF,TGTGCCAGCAGCCTGATTGGGGGACAGGGCAATCAGCCCCAGCATTTT,TRBD1,TRBJ1-5,.,16,TRBV4-2
CASRREADTQYF,TGTGCCAGCAGACGTGAGGCAGATACGCAGTATTTT,.,TRBJ2-3,.,12,TRBV7-2
CASSSSGHLSGTQYF,TGTGCCAGCAGTTCCTCAGGTCACCTTAGCGGGACGCAGTATTTT,TRBD2,TRBJ2-3,.,15,TRBV28
CASSQGQGAETQYF,TGTGCCAGCAGCCAAGGACAGGGGGCAGAGACCCAGTACTTC,TRBD1,TRBJ2-5,once,14,TRBV14
CASSASDEQFF,TGTGCCAGCTCGGCGAGTGATGAGCAGTTCTTC,.,TRBJ2-1,.,11,TRBV18
CASKSGLGYTF,TGTGCCAGCAAGAGCGGACTTGGCTACACCTTC,.,TRBJ1-2,.,11,TRBV28
CASSRLDSGSYEQFF,TGTGCCAGCAGCCGCCTGGATAGCGGGAGCTATGAGCAGTTCTTC,TRBD2,TRBJ2-1,.,15,TRBV4-2
CASSLVQGAPYTEAFF,TGTGCCAGCAGCTTAGTTCAGGGGGCGCCTTACACTGAAGCTTTCTTT,TRBD1,TRBJ1-1,.,16,TRBV7-2
CASSLAGDGTDTQYF,TGTGCCAGCAGCTTGGCGGGGGACGGCACAGATACGCAGTATTTT,TRBD2,TRBJ2-3,once,15,TRBV11-3
CASSRTIYGYTF,TGTGCCAGCAGTAGAACCATCTATGGCTACACCTTC,.,TRBJ1-2,.,12,TRBV11-2
CASRELGVEAFF,TGTGCCAGCAGAGAGCTGGGGGTTGAAGCTTTCTTT,.,TRBJ1-1,.,12,TRBV28
CASSFGAQETQYF,TGTGCCAGCAGCTTCGGGGCCCAAGAGACCCAGTACTTC,.,TRBJ2-5,.,13,TRBV11-2
CASSSGTETYGYTF,TGTGCCAGCAGTTCCGGGACAGAGACCTATGGCTACACCTTC,TRBD1,TRBJ1-2,.,14,TRBV28
CASSFWLAGGPGTGELFF,TGTGCCAGCAGTTTTTGGCTAGCGGGAGGGCCGGGTACCGGGGAGCTGTTTTTT,TRBD2,TRBJ2-2,.,18,TRBV28
CASSLLWDLNEQFF,TGTGCCAGCAGTTTACTCTGGGATCTCAATGAGCAGTTCTTC,.,TRBJ2-1,.,14,TRBV28
CASSPPGLEGAGELFF,TGTGCCAGCAGCCCACCGGGACTAGAAGGCGCCGGGGAGCTGTTTTTT,TRBD2,TRBJ2-2,.,16,TRBV5-6
CASTPPRQTSTDTQYF,TGTGCCAGCACCCCTCCCCGGCAGACTAGCACAGATACGCAGTATTTT,.,TRBJ2-3,.,16,TRBV28
CASSRTSGETQYF,TGTGCCAGCAGCCGGACTAGCGGAGAGACCCAGTACTTC,TRBD2,TRBJ2-5,.,13,TRBV9